The 10 T cell receptor beta chains below come from one sample, sequenced in a study of a mutant IDH1 vaccine in newly diagnosed glioma. Time point here: baseline, week 1 (first vaccination visit). The treatment is: pre-vaccination baseline after standard-of-care therapy. Only in-frame clones appear in the TCRdb table, and some are missing; sequencing was by immunoSEQ multiplex PCR. Among some 56,000 clones listed, more than 90% were seen once. Here the sequenced sample was PBMCs, taken from a glioma patient treated with radiotherapy, temozolomide or both. The receptors originated from a man aged 45-60 years with glioma.

The chain carries TRBV6-1 and TRBJ1-5, with 9 bases fitting TRBD1. Germline CDR1 MNHNS, CDR2 SASEGT. The V gene end was trimmed by 6 bases and the J gene end by 1 base; junction bases not matched to a gene: 4. The CDR3 is 15 amino acids. The CDR3 loop reads CASSADRGSNQPQHF. The CDR3 DNA reads as TGTGCCAGCAGCGCGGACAGGGGAAGCAATCAGCCCCAGCATTTT.

The gene calls are TRBV4-1 and TRBJ2-7, with TRBD2 matching 8 bases. Germline V gives CDR1 MGHRA, CDR2 YSYEKL. The V and J ends lost 1 base and 2 bases, in that order; junction bases with no gene match: 10. There are 17 residues in the CDR3. CDR3 protein: CASSQVRAGAPTYEQYF. In DNA, the CDR3 is TGCGCCAGCAGCCAAGTAAGAGCGGGGGCTCCTACCTACGAGCAGTACTTC.

This rearrangement joins TRBV5-6 to TRBJ1-5; no reliable D call. This CDR3 spans 16 amino acids. The germline CDR1 and CDR2 sequences are SGHDT and YYEEEE. The V and J ends lost 2 bases and 5 bases respectively, with 17 bases between them. CDR3 coding DNA: TGTGCCAGCAGCTTCTCCGCACGGGGTTTAGATCAGCCCCAGCATTTT. Translating it yields CASSFSARGLDQPQHF.

The CDR3 DNA sequence: TGTGCCAGCAGCTTTGGGTTAGGCTATGGCTACACCTTC. Residues: CASSFGLGYGYTF. The chain links TRBV7-2 to TRBJ1-2; D uncertain. Trimming stripped 3 bases from V and 4 bases from J, with 9 bases between. The CDR3 is 13 residues long. Germline V gives CDR1 SGHTA, CDR2 FQGNSA.

The chain has TRBV23-1 and TRBJ2-2; TRBD1 matches at 10 bases. TRBV23-1 is assigned to the ORF class and has an uncertain function. The V gene end was trimmed by 11 bases and the J gene end by 7 bases; junction bases not matched to a gene: 7. The CDR3 loop spans 13 amino acids. CDR3 in DNA: TGCGCCTCCTCGGGACAGGGGATCGGGGAGCTGTTTTTT. Protein sequence: CASSGQGIGELFF.

The chain's CDR3 is CASSPRDRTDTQYF. Written as DNA, the CDR3 is TGTGCCAGCAGCCCCAGGGACCGGACAGATACGCAGTATTTT. The chain recombines TRBV6-6 with TRBJ2-3, with D perhaps given as TRBD1 or TRBD2 (5 bases each). The CDR3 runs to 14 residues. Germline V gene data show CDR1 as MNHNY and CDR2 as SVGAGI (reference sequence). V lost 6 bases, J lost 3 bases, and 13 bases lay in between.

V usage is TRBV13 and J usage is TRBJ2-7; a weak D match, TRBD2 (5 bases). The germline V and J ends were trimmed by 2 bases and 4 bases, with 9 bases remaining between them. CDR1 is PRHDT, CDR2 FYEKMQ, per germline (reference sequence). This CDR3 comprises 13 residues. The CDR3 sequence is CASSLRRGYEQYF. The CDR3 DNA reads as TGTGCCAGCAGCTTAAGGCGCGGGTACGAGCAGTACTTC.

The chain employs TRBV28 and TRBJ2-2, with D maybe TRBD1 (6 bases). Germline CDR1 MDHEN, CDR2 SYDVKM. V shed 6 bases and J shed 3 bases, with 14 bases lying between them. The CDR3 totals 15 residues. The CDR3 region is CASRLGGAYTGELFF. The CDR3 DNA is TGTGCCAGCAGGCTTGGGGGCGCGTACACCGGGGAGCTGTTTTTT.

The V and J genes are TRBV7-6 and TRBJ1-1; no reliable D call. Germline CDR1 is SGHVS and CDR2 is FNYEAQ. The CDR3 has 15 amino acids. Trimming removed 1 base from V and 0 bases from J, with 9 bases in between. The CDR3 protein is CASSLDPEMNTEAFF. The CDR3 DNA reads as TGTGCCAGCAGCTTAGATCCCGAGATGAACACTGAAGCTTTCTTT.

The CDR3: CASSLATAPNQPQHF. DNA for the CDR3: TGTGCCAGCAGCTTAGCGACAGCTCCCAATCAGCCCCAGCATTTT. This sequence joins TRBV7-8 and TRBJ1-5; D perhaps matches TRBD1 (5 bases). This CDR3 is built from 15 residues. The germline V gene has CDR1 SGHVS and CDR2 FQNEAQ. Between the trimmed V and J ends, which lost 0 bases and 3 bases, there was a span of 9 bases.